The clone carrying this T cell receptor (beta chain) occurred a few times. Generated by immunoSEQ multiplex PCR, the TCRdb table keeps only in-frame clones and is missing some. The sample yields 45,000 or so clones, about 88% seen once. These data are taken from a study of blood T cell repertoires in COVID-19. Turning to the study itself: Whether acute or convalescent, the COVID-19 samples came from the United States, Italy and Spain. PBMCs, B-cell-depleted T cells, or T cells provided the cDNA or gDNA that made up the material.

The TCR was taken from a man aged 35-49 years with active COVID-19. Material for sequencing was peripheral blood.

The DNA of the CDR3 is TGTGCCACCAGCAGGCATAGCGGGAGTGCAGATACGCAGTATTTT. This translates into CATSRHSGSADTQYF. This rearrangement joins TRBV15 to TRBJ2-3, with 9 bases matching TRBD2. J lost 4 bases, V lost 3 bases, and 5 bases had no gene match. Germline loops: CDR1 LNHNV, CDR2 YYDKDF (reference sequence). There are 15 residues in the CDR3.